This TCR beta chain is drawn from a study of vaccination and CD4 T cells after COVID-19 (dated 2022 in TCRdb). Background on the whole study: Convalescent patients had a positive SARS-CoV-2 result on nasal swab PCR, and of these patients, several had mild disease and one had severe disease. Six males and four females were included in the convalescent cohort, with two Hispanic individuals, seven Caucasians, two Asians and one multiracial person represented. Participants got two doses of the Pfizer-BioNTech BNT162b2 vaccine (n=8) or two doses of the Moderna mRNA-1273 vaccine (n=2). Post-COVID blood samples were collected from convalescent patients a median of roughly 100 days after diagnosis, with a range of about 35 to 161 days. The time from the second vaccine dose to post-vaccine blood sampling had a median of 72 days and ranged from roughly 13 to 241 days. Culture stimuli were overlapping spike peptide pools from SARS-CoV-2 and from the common cold coronaviruses HCoV-NL63, HCoV-OC43 and HCoV-229E. Control cultures received a CEFX viral epitope pool as the positive control, an HIV-1 Nef peptide pool as the negative control, or no peptide. In under twelve COVID-19 convalescent patients and 4 infection-naive healthy vaccine recipients, researchers compared the spike-specific CD4+ TCR repertoire from before mRNA vaccination with the repertoire from after.

This clonotype was observed a single time. The specificity of this receptor is unknown. No much larger clone exists at a distance of one base, and base qualities are not known. A lone read offers only weak evidence. The treatment or condition label for this specimen denotes: approximately nine-day PBMC culture with coronavirus spike peptide pools or control peptides (ViraFEST assay). The study used the ViraFEST assay, which expanded antigen-specific T cells with peptide pools and then identified expanded clonotypes by TCR sequencing. The convalescent patients' positive SARS-CoV-2 PCR tests fell between March and December 2020, which was before the Alpha, Beta and Delta variants emerged in the United States. Each well held more than 1.5 million PBMCs cultured in IMDM containing roughly 5% human AB serum and roughly 9.7 IU/ml IL-2, with 7.5 to 10 ug/ml peptide pools added. Half of the culture medium was replaced with fresh IL-2-containing medium on days 3 and 7. After around 11 days of culture, CD4+ T cells were isolated by negative selection using the EasySep CD4+ T cell isolation kit. Ficoll-Paque Plus gradient centrifugation was used to isolate PBMCs from whole blood, and the isolated PBMCs were then either used fresh or cryopreserved at -140C. Each culture condition was generally run in triplicate wells.

Points the paper makes about the study in general: Of the vaccine-specific clones in convalescent patients, 304 of 307, or nearly all, reacted only to SARS-CoV-2 spike and did not cross-react with common cold coronaviruses. In convalescent patients, a median roughly 83% of post-vaccine SARS-CoV-2-reactive clones were detected only after vaccination, and vaccine-specific priming was suggested by this finding. The study included relatively few convalescent patients and did not analyze early timepoints after natural infection. Although the median number of SARS-CoV-2-reactive clonotypes went up from 21 after infection to 35 to 40 after vaccination, the increase was not significant.

Receptors were amplified or captured by PCR. TCR sequencing of DNA from cultured CD4+ T cells used the Oncomine TCR Beta short-read assay at the Johns Hopkins FTIC core. Genomic DNA was extracted from the cultured CD4+ T cells with the QIAamp micro DNA kit. Oncomine TCR Beta libraries made from cultured CD4+ T cells were pooled using unique dual indexes and sequenced on an Illumina iSeq 100. As for the authors' bioinformatics: Non-productive sequences were filtered out, and CDR3s that did not start with C, did not end with F or W, or were shorter than 7 amino acids were discarded. Antigen-specific clonotypes were identified with the MANAFEST web application by comparing peptide-stimulated wells with reference and other culture wells. To be called positive, a clone needed an FDR below 0.05, an odds ratio above 5, and a productive frequency above 0.1% in at least two of three replicate wells. Clonotypes that were significantly expanded in both SARS-CoV-2 spike wells and at least one common cold coronavirus spike condition were defined as cross-reactive. Using R version 3.6.1, CDR3 homology was evaluated through Levenshtein distances (stringdist) along with unrooted phylogenetic trees (ape). TCRdb's own reprocessing of the public reads used fastp at Q25 and MiXCR and kept productive beta chains. Every distinct CDR3 protein forms one entry, paired with its most common genes and DNA. TCRdb, rather than the study authors, made the V and J calls. For this sample the table gives some 20,000 distinct CDR3 sequences, of which about 40% were detected only once. The ten largest make up over 2.5% of the sample.

The CDR3 holds 14 amino acids from the cysteine to the phenylalanine. Just CDR3 DNA is preserved here, 42 bases in frame from base 1. According to the germline V gene (reference sequence), CDR1 reads DFQATT and CDR2 reads SNEGSKA. V loses 3 bases, J loses 10 bases, and the germline ends lie 21 bases apart. The chain joins TRBV20-1 to TRBJ1-1; possibly the D gene is TRBD1, per 6 matching bases. The sequencing used CD4+ T cells from blood, cultured in vitro, collected after SARS-CoV-2 vaccination. The source of this sequence is a human donor who had recovered from COVID-19. The CDR3 loop reads CSAREPGVSLGAFF. DNA sequence: TGCAGTGCTAGGGAACCAGGGGTTTCACTGGGAGCTTTCTTT.